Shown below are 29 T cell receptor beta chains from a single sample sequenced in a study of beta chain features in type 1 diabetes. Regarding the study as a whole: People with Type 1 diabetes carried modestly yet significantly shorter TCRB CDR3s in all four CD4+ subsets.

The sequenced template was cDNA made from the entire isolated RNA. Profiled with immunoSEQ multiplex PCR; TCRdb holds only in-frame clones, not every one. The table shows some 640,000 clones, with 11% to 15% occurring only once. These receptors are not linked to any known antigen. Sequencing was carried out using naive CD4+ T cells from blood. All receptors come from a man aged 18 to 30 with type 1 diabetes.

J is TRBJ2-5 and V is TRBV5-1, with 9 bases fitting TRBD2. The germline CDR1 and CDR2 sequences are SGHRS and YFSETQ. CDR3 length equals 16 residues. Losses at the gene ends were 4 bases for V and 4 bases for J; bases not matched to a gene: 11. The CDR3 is CASSPKSSSGVETQYF. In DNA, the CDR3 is TGCGCCAGCAGCCCCAAGTCTTCTAGCGGGGTAGAGACCCAGTACTTC.

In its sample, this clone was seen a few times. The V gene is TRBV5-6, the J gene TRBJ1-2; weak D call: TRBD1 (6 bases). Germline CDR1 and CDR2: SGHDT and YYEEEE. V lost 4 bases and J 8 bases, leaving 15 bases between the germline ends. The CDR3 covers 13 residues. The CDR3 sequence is CASSPGQTRGYTF. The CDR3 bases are TGTGCCAGCAGCCCCGGACAGACCCGAGGCTACACCTTC.

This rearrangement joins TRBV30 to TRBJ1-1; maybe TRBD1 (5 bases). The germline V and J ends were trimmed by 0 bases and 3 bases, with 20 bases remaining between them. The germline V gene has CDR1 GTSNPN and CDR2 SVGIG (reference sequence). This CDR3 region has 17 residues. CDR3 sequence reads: CAWSVKTARYQDTEAFF. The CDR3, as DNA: TGTGCCTGGAGTGTAAAGACAGCTAGATACCAGGACACTGAAGCTTTCTTT.

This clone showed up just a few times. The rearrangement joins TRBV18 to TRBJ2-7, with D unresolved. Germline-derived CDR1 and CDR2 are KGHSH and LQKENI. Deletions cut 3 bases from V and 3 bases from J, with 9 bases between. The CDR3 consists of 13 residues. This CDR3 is CASSPTHDYEQYF. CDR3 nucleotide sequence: TGTGCCAGCTCACCGACACACGACTACGAGCAGTACTTC.

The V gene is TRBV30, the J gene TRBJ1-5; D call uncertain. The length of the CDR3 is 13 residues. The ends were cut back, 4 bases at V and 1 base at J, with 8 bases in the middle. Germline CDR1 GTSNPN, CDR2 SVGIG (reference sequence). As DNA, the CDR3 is TGTGCCTGGATGAGTGGGAGCAATCAGCCCCAGCATTTT. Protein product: CAWMSGSNQPQHF.

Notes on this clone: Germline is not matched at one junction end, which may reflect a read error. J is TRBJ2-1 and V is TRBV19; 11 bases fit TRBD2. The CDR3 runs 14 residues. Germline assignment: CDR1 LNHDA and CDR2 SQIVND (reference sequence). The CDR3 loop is CASTIAGGRYEQFF. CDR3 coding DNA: TGTGCCAGTACTATAGCGGGGGGGCGCTATGAGCAGTTCTTC.

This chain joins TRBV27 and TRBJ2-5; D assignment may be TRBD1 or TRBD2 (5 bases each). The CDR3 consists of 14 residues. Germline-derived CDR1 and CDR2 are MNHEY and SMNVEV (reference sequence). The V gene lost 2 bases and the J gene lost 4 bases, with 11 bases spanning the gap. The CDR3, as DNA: TGTGCCAGCAGTTTACGGGGCCAGGGAGAGACCCAGTACTTC. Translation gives CASSLRGQGETQYF.

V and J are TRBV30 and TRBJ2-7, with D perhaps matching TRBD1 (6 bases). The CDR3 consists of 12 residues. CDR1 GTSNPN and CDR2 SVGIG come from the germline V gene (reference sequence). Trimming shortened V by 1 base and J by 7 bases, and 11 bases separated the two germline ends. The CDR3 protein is CAWSARGGEQYF. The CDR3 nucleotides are TGTGCCTGGAGTGCTCGAGGGGGTGAGCAGTACTTC.

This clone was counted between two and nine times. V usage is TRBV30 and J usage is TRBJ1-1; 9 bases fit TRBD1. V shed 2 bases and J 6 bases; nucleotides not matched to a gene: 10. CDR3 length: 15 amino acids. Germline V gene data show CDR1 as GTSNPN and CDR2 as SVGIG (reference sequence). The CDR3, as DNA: TGTGCCTGGAGTCAACCGGGACAGGGTCGGTCTGAAGCTTTCTTT. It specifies CAWSQPGQGRSEAFF.

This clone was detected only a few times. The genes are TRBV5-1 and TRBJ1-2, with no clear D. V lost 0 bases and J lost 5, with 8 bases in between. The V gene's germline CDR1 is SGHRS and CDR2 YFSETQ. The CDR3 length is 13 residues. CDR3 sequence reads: CASSLEVGYGYTF. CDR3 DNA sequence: TGCGCCAGCAGCTTGGAGGTCGGGTATGGCTACACCTTC.

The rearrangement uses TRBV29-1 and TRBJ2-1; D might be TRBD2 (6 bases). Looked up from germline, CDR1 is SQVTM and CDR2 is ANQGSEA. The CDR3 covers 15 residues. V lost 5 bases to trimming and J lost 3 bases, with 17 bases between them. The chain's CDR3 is CSVTGTAAYYNEQFF. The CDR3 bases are TGCAGCGTTACCGGGACTGCCGCCTACTACAATGAGCAGTTCTTC.

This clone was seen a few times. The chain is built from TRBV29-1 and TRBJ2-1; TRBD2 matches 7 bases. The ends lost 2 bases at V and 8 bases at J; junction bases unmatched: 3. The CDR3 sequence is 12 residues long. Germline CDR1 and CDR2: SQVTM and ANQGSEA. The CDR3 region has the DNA TGCAGCGTTGAATGGGGGAGGGATGAGCAGTTCTTC. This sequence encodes CSVEWGRDEQFF.

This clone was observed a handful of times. Here the CDR3 reads CASSQGTGSNYGYTF. In nucleotides, the CDR3 is TGTGCCAGCAGCCAGGGGACAGGGTCTAACTATGGCTACACCTTC. The chain employs TRBV4-2 and TRBJ1-2, with TRBD1 identical over 9 bases. V shed 3 bases, J shed 0 bases, and the junction held 2 bases outside the gene matches. The CDR3 sequence is 15 residues long. Germline assignment: CDR1 LGHNA and CDR2 YNFKEQ.

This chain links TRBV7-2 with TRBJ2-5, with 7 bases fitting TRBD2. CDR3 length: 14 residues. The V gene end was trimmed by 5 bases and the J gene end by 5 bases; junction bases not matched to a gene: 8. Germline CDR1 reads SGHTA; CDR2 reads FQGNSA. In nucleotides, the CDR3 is TGTGCCAGCAGCACCCGATTACTAGCGGAGACCCAGTACTTC. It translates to CASSTRLLAETQYF.

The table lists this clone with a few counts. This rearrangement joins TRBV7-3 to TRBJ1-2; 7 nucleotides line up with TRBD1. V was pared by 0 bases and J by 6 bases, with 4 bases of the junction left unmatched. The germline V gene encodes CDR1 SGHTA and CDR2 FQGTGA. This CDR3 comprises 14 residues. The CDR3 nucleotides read TGTGCCAGCAGCTTAACGCGACAGGGTCATGGCTACACCTTC. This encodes CASSLTRQGHGYTF.

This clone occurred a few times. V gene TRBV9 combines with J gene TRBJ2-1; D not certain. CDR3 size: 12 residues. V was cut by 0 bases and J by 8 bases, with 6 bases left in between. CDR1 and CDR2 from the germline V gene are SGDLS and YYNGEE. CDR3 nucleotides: TGTGCCAGCAGCGTAGTTGGGGATGAGCAGTTCTTC. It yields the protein CASSVVGDEQFF.

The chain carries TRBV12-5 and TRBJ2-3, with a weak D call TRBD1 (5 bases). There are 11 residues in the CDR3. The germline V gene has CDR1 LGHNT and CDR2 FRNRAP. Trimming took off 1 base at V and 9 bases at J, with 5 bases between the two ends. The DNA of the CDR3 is TGTGCTAGTGGTTTGGGGACAACGCAGTATTTT. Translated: CASGLGTTQYF.

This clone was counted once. The CDR3 DNA follows: TGTGCCAGCTCAGGGTTAAACACCATATATTTT. Its protein is CASSGLNTIYF. The chain has TRBV6-5 and TRBJ1-3; tentatively, D is TRBD1 (5 bases). CDR1 is MNHEY and CDR2 is SVGAGI in the germline V gene. Trimming cost V 8 bases and J 6 bases, with 8 bases left between them. The CDR3 is 11 amino acids.

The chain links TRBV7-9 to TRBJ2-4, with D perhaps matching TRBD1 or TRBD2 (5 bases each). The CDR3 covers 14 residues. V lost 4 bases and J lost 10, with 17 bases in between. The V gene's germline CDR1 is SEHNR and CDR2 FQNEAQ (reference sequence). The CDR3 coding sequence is TGTGCCAGCAGCTCCGGGACCGTGAGAGCGATTCAGTACTTC. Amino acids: CASSSGTVRAIQYF.

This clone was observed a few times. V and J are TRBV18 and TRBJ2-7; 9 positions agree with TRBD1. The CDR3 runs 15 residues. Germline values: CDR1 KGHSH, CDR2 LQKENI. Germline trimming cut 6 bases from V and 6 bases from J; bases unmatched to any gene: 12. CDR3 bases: TGTGCCAGCTCCCCCTCCGGGACAGGGTACCGCGAGCAGTACTTC. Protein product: CASSPSGTGYREQYF.

The CDR3 sequence is CASRDTLTNTEAFF. Written as DNA, the CDR3 is TGTGCCAGCAGGGACACCCTCACCAACACTGAAGCTTTCTTT. The J gene is TRBJ1-1, the V gene TRBV28; tentative D call: TRBD1 (5 bases). Between the trimmed V and J ends, which lost 6 bases and 2 bases, there was a span of 13 bases. The CDR3 consists of 14 residues. CDR1 is MDHEN, CDR2 SYDVKM, per germline.

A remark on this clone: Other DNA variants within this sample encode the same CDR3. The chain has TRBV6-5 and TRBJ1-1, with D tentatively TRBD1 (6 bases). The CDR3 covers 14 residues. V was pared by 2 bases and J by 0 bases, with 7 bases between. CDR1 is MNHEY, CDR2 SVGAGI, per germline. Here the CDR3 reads CASSYQGLNTEAFF. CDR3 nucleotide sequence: TGTGCCAGCAGTTACCAGGGGCTGAACACTGAAGCTTTCTTT.

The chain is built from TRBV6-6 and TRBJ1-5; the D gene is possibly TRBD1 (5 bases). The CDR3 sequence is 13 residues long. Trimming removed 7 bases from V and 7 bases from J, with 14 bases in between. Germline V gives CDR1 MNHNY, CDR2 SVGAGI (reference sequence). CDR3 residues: CASKIWKGQPQHF. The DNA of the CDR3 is TGTGCCAGCAAAATCTGGAAGGGGCAGCCCCAGCATTTT.

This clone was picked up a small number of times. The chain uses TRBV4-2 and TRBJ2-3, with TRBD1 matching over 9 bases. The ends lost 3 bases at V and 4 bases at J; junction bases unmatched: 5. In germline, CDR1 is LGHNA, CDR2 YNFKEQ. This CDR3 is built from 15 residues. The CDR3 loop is CASSQDRGVADTQYF. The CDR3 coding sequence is TGTGCCAGCAGCCAGGACAGGGGAGTTGCAGATACGCAGTATTTT.

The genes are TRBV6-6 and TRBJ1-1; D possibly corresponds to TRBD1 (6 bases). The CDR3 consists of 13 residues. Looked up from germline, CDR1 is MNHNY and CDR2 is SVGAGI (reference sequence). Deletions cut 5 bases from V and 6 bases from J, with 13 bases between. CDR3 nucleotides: TGTGCCAGCAGTACCCCTACAGGGCCTGAAGCTTTCTTT. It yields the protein CASSTPTGPEAFF.

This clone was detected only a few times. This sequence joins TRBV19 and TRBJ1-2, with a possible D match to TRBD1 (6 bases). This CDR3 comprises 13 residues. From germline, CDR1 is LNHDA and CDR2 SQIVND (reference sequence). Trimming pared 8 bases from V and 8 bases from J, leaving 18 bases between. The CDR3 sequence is CASGGTYSRGYTF. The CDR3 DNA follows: TGTGCCAGTGGAGGGACATACTCAAGAGGCTACACCTTC.

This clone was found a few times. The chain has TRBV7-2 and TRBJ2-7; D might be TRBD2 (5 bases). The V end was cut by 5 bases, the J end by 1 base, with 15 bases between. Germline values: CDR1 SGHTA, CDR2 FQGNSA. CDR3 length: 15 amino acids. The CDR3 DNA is TGTGCCAGCAGCCCCGCCGGAGGATCTTCCTACGAGCAGTACTTC. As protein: CASSPAGGSSYEQYF.

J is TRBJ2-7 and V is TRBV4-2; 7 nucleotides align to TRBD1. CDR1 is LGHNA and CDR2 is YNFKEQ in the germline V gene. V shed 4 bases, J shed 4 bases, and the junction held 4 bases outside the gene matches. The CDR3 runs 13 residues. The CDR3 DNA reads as TGTGCCAGCAGCCCTTACAGGGGTTACGAGCAGTACTTC. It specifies CASSPYRGYEQYF.

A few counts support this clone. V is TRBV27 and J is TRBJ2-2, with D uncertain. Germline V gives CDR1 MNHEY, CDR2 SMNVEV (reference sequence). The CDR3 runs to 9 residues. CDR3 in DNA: TGTACACCTTCAAGGGAGCTGTTTTTT. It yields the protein CTPSRELFF.